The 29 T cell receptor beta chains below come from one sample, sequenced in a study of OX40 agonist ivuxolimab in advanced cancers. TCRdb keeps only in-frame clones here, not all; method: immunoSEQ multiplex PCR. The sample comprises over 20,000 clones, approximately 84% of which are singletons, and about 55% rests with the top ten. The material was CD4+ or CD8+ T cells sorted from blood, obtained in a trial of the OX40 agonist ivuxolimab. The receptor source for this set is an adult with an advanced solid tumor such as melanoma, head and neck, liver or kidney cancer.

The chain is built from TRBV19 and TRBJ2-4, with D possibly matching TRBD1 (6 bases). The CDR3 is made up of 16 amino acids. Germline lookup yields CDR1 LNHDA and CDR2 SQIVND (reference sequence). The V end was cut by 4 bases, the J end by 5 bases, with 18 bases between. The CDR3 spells CASSTLARGAENIQYF. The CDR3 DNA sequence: TGTGCCAGTAGTACCCTGGCCAGGGGCGCGGAAAACATTCAGTACTTC.

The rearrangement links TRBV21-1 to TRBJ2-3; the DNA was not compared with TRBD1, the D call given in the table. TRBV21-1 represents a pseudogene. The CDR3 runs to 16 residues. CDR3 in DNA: TGTGCCAGCAGCAATCCTAAGGGGGCGAGCACAGATACGCAGTATTTT. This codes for CASSNPKGASTDTQYF.

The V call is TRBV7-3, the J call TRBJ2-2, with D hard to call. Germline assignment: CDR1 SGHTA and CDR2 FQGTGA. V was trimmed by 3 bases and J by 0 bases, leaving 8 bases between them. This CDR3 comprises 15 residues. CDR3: CASSFGETNTGELFF. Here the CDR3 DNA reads TGTGCCAGCAGCTTCGGTGAAACGAACACCGGGGAGCTGTTTTTT.

For the CDR3, the DNA is TGTGCCAGCAGTCCCAACAGGGCGGACCAGTCACCCCTCCACTTT. The encoded protein is CASSPNRADQSPLHF. The chain joins TRBV27 to TRBJ1-6; tentatively, D is TRBD1 (6 bases). Trimming took 5 bases from V and 10 from J, leaving 18 bases between them. This CDR3 region has 15 residues. The germline CDR1 and CDR2 sequences are MNHEY and SMNVEV (reference sequence).

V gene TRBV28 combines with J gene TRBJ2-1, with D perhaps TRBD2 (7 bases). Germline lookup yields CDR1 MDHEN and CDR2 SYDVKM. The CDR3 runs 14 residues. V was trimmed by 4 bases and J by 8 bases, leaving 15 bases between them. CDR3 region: CASSWGGSLDEQFF. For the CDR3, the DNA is TGTGCCAGCAGTTGGGGGGGCTCCTTGGATGAGCAGTTCTTC.

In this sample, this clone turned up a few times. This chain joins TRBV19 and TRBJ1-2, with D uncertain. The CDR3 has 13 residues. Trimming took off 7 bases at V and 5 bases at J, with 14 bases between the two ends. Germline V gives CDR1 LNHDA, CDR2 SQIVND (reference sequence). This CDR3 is CASTDPPGYGYTF. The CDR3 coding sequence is TGTGCCAGTACCGACCCCCCGGGGTATGGCTACACCTTC.

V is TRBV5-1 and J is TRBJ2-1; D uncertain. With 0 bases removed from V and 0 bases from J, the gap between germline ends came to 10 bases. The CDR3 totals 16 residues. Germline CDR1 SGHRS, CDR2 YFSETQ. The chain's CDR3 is CASSLADHTSYNEQFF. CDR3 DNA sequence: TGCGCCAGCAGCTTGGCGGACCATACCTCCTACAATGAGCAGTTCTTC.

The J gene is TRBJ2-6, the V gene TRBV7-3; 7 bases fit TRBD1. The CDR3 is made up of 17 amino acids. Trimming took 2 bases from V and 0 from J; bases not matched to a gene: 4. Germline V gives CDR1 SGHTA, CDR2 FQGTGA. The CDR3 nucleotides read TGTGCCAGCAGCTTACAGGGGGTGGGCTCTGGGGCCAACGTCCTGACTTTC. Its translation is CASSLQGVGSGANVLTF. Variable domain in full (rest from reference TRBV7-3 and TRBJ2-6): GAGVSQTPSNKVTEKGKYVELRCDPISGHTALYWYRQSLGQGPEFLIYFQGTGAADDSGLPNDRFFAVRPEGSVSTLKIQRTERGDSAVYLCASSLQGVGSGANVLTFGAGSRLTVL.

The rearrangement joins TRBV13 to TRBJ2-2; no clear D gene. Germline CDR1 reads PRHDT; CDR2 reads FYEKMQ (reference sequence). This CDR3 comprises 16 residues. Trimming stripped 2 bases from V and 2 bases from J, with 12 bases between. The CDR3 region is CASSLIGGANTGELFF. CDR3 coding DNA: TGTGCCAGCAGCTTAATTGGCGGAGCTAACACCGGGGAGCTGTTTTTT. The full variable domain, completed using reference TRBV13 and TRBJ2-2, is AAGVIQSPRHLIKEKRETATLKCYPIPRHDTVYWYQQGPGQDPQFLISFYEKMQSDKGSIPDRFSAQQFSDYHSELNMSSLELGDSALYFCASSLIGGANTGELFFGEGSRLTVL.

The CDR3 DNA sequence: TGTGCCAGTAGTATGTCACCGGACAGGGGTCAGCCCCAGCATTTT. Translated: CASSMSPDRGQPQHF. The rearrangement uses TRBV19 and TRBJ1-5, with 9 bases matching TRBD1. Germline CDR1 and CDR2: LNHDA and SQIVND (reference sequence). V was pared by 3 bases and J by 6 bases, with 6 bases of the junction left unmatched. CDR3 size: 15 residues.

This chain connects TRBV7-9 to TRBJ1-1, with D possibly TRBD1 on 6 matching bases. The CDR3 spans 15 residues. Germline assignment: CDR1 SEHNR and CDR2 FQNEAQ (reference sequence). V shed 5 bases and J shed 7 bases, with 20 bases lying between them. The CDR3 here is CASSPRGGGLDEAFF. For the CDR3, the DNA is TGTGCCAGCAGCCCTAGGGGGGGCGGGTTGGATGAAGCTTTCTTT.

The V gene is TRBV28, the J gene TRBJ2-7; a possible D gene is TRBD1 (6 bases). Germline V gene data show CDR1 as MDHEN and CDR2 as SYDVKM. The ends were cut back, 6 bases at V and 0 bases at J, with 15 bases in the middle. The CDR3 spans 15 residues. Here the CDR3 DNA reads TGTGCCAGCAGACCCAATACAGGGAGCTCCTACGAGCAGTACTTC. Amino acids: CASRPNTGSSYEQYF.

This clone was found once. The CDR3 DNA sequence: TGTGCCAGCAGCTTTTTGGGACAGGGAGACAATGAGCAGTTCTTC. This sequence encodes CASSFLGQGDNEQFF. This rearrangement joins TRBV7-9 to TRBJ2-1; 9 bases are shared with TRBD1. CDR1 is SEHNR, CDR2 FQNEAQ, per germline (reference sequence). The junction had 5 bases not matched to a gene; V was cut back by 3 bases and J by 5 bases. The CDR3 runs to 15 residues.

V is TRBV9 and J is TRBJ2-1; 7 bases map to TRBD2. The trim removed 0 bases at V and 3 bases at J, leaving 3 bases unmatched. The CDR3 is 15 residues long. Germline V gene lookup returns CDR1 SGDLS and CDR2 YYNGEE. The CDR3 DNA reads TGTGCCAGCAGCGTAGCCGGGGGGAACTACAATGAGCAGTTCTTC. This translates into CASSVAGGNYNEQFF.

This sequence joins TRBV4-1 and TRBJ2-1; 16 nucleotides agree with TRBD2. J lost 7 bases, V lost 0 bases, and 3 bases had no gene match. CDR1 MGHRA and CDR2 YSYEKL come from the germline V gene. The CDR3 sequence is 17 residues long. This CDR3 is CASSQEGTSGGANEQFF. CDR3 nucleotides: TGCGCCAGCAGCCAAGAGGGGACTAGCGGGGGGGCGAATGAGCAGTTCTTC.

Written as DNA, the CDR3 is TGCGCCAGCAGCTTGGTCGGCGGTTCTTCCTACGAGCAGTACTTC. Translation: CASSLVGGSSYEQYF. This chain connects TRBV5-1 to TRBJ2-7; no reliable D call. Trimming removed 0 bases from V and 1 base from J, with 11 bases in between. The CDR3 extends over 15 amino acids. Germline CDR1 SGHRS, CDR2 YFSETQ.

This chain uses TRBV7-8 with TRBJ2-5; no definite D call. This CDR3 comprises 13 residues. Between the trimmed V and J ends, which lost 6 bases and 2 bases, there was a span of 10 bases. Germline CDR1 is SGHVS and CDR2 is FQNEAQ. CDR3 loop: CASSRGPQETQYF. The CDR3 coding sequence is TGTGCCAGCAGTAGAGGACCACAAGAGACCCAGTACTTC. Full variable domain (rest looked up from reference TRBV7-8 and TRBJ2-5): GAGVSQSPRYKVAKRGQDVALRCDPISGHVSLFWYQQALGQGPEFLTYFQNEAQLDKSGLPSDRFFAERPEGSVSTLKIQRTQQEDSAVYLCASSRGPQETQYFGPGTRLLVL.

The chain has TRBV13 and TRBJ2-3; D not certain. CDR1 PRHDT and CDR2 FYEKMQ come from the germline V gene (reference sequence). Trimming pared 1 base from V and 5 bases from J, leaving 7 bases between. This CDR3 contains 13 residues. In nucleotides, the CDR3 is TGTGCCAGCAGCTTAGTGACCGGAGATACGCAGTATTTT. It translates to CASSLVTGDTQYF.

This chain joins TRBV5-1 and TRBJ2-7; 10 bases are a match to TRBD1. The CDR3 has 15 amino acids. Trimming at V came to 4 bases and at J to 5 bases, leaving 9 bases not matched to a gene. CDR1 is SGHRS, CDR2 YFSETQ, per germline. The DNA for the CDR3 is TGCGCCAGCAGCGTAGGGACAGGGGACATGAACGAGCAGTACTTC. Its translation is CASSVGTGDMNEQYF.

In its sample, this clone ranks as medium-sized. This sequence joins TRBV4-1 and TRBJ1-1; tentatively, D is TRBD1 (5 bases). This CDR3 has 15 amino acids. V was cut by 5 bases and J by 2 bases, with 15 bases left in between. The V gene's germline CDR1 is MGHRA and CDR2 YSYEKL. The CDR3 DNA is TGCGCCAGCAGCGCAAGCGGGGACGGTAACACTGAAGCTTTCTTT. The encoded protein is CASSASGDGNTEAFF.

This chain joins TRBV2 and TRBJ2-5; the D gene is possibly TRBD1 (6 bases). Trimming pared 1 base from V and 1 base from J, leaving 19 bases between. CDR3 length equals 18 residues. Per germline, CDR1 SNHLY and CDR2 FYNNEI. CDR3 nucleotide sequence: TGTGCCAGCAGTGAAGGCGGGCAGGGTGGGGGCCTCCAAGAGACCCAGTACTTC. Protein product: CASSEGGQGGGLQETQYF.

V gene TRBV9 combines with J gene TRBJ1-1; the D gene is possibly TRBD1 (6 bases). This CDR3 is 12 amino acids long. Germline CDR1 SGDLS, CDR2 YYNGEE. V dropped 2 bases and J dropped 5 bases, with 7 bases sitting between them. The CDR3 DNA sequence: TGTGCCAGCAGCGTGGGGGCGACTGAAGCTTTCTTT. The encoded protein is CASSVGATEAFF.

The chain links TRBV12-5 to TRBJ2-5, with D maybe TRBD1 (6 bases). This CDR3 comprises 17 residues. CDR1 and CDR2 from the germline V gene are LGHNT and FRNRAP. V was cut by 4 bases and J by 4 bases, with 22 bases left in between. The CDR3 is CASGSSSRPAGVETQYF. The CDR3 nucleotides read TGTGCTAGTGGTTCCTCCTCCCGTCCCGCAGGGGTAGAGACCCAGTACTTC.

The CDR3 DNA sequence: TGTGCCAGCAGCGTAACAGGGGGCGGTGGGTACGAGCAGTACTTC. The encoded protein is CASSVTGGGGYEQYF. This chain links TRBV9 with TRBJ2-7; 9 nucleotides agree with TRBD1. Trimming removed 1 base from V and 4 bases from J; junction bases left unmatched: 6. Germline lookup yields CDR1 SGDLS and CDR2 YYNGEE. This CDR3 is 15 amino acids long.

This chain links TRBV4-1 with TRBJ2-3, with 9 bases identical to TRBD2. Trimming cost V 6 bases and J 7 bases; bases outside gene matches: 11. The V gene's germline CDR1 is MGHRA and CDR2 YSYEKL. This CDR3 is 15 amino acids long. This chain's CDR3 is CASSFRSGGHHTQYF. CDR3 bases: TGCGCCAGCAGTTTTCGCAGCGGGGGGCATCATACGCAGTATTTT.

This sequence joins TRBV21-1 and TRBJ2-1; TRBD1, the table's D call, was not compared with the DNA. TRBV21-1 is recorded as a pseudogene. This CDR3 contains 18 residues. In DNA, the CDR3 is TGTGCCAGCAGCAATTGTTACCCGACAGGGGTTTTGTGCGATGAGCAGTTCTTC. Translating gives CASSNCYPTGVLCDEQFF.

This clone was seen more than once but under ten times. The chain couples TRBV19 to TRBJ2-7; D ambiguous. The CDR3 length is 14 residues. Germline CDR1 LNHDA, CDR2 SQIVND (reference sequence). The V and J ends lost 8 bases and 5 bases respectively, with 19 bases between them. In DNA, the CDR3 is TGTGCCAGTTCCCCAGGTAGGCTGTCCCACGAGCAGTACTTC. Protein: CASSPGRLSHEQYF.

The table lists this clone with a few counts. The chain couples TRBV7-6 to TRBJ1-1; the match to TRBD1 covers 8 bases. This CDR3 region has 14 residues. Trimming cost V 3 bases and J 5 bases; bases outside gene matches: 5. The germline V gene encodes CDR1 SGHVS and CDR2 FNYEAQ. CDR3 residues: CASSLQGARTEAFF. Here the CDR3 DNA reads TGTGCCAGCAGCTTGCAGGGGGCGCGGACTGAAGCTTTCTTT.

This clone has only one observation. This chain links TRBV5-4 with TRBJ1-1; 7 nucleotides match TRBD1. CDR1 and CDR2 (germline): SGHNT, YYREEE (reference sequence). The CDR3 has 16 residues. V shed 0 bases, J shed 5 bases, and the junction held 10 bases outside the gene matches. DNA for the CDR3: TGTGCCAGCAGCTTGGGATTGGGACAGCTGGCAACTGAAGCTTTCTTT. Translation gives CASSLGLGQLATEAFF. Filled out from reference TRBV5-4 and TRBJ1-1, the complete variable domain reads ETGVTQSPTHLIKTRGQQVTLRCSSQSGHNTVSWYQQALGQGPQFIFQYYREEENGRGNFPPRFSGLQFPNYSSELNVNALELDDSALYLCASSLGLGQLATEAFFGQGTRLTVV.